What follows are 7 T cell receptor beta chains derived from one specimen sequenced in a study of blood T cells in healthy people across ages. The second PCR ran about 7 to 12 cycles with a sample-barcoded 5' primer and J-beta primers. From the 5' RACE reads, TCRdb called clonotypes with MiXCR, one entry per CDR3 protein. The sample includes 600,000 to 1,000,000 distinct CDR3 sequences, around a quarter of them seen just once. This sample was also put to use in a study of T cells of mothers and their children.

Sequenced sample: blood. These receptors all stem from a boy aged 5-17 years in good health.

The chain uses TRBV29-1 and TRBJ2-7; unclear D gene. The CDR3 is made up of 12 amino acids. Germline V CDR1 and CDR2: SQVTM, ANQGSEA. Trimming shortened V by 5 bases and J by 1 base, and 9 bases separated the two germline ends. CDR3 bases: TGCAGCGTTTGGGATGATTCCTACGAGCAGTACTTC. Translation: CSVWDDSYEQYF.

This chain uses TRBV20-1 with TRBJ2-7, with 11 bases matching TRBD2. The CDR3 sequence is 19 residues long. In germline, CDR1 is DFQATT, CDR2 SNEGSKA (reference sequence). The J segment lost 3 bases and the V segment lost 5 bases, leaving 21 bases of the junction unmatched. The CDR3 coding sequence is TGCAGTGCTGAGGGACCGGGACTAGCGGCAACTAAGTTAGACTACGAGCAGTACTTC. Its translation: CSAEGPGLAATKLDYEQYF.

The genes are TRBV4-3 and TRBJ1-5; no clear D. Germline-derived CDR1 and CDR2 are LGHNA and YSLEER. The V and J ends lost 2 bases and 6 bases respectively, with 8 bases between them. The CDR3 is 13 amino acids. As DNA, the CDR3 is TGCGCCAGCAGCCAATCGGGGATTCAGCCCCAGCATTTT. Translation gives CASSQSGIQPQHF.

DNA for the CDR3: TGTGCCAGCAGCGCAGGGGTACTGGGGGGGCCCCAAGAGACCCAGTACTTC. Translating gives CASSAGVLGGPQETQYF. The chain recombines TRBV9 with TRBJ2-5; the D gene is possibly TRBD2 (7 bases). The CDR3 spans 17 residues. From germline, CDR1 is SGDLS and CDR2 YYNGEE. V gave up 3 bases and J gave up 1 base, with 19 bases separating them.

This clonotype was recorded a few times. The chain carries TRBV6-1 and TRBJ2-7; 12 bases fit TRBD1. This CDR3 has 17 residues. V lost 10 bases and J lost 2; bases outside the gene matches: 15. In germline, CDR1 is MNHNS, CDR2 SASEGT. The DNA of the CDR3 is TGTGCCATCTCGGACCGGGACAGGGGGCGCCTGACCTACGAGCAGTACTTC. Translating it yields CAISDRDRGRLTYEQYF.

Regarding this clonotype: The junction shows a germline mismatch at one end, possibly a read error. This rearrangement joins TRBV29-1 to TRBJ2-5, with D possibly matching TRBD2 (7 bases). The end of the DNA fits TRBJ2-1 better, so the J call may be wrong. Per germline, CDR1 SQVTM and CDR2 ANQGSEA. The CDR3 is made up of 14 amino acids. CDR3 coding DNA: TGCAGCGTGAGCAGAGGGGGGGGTTACAGTGAGCAGTTCTTC. Its translation: CSVSRGGGYSEQFF.

The chain employs TRBV13 and TRBJ2-5; 12 bases are a match to TRBD2. Trimming took 5 bases from V and 3 from J; bases not matched to a gene: 4. CDR3 size: 15 residues. CDR1 and CDR2 (germline): PRHDT, FYEKMQ (reference sequence). In DNA, the CDR3 is TGTGCCAGCAGCGCCGGACTAGCGGGGAAAGAGACCCAGTACTTC. It specifies CASSAGLAGKETQYF.